This T cell receptor (beta chain) was captured in a study of blood T cell repertoires in COVID-19. Study-wide context: Researchers got acute and convalescent COVID-19 samples from the United States, Italy and Spain. Sample material is recorded as cDNA or gDNA derived from T cells, B-cell-depleted T cells, or PBMCs.

Participants, about 18 to 89 years old, spanned 24 US areas. The study assigned cohorts using participant-reported clinical history. The CDR3 runs 16 residues. CDR1 SGHAT and CDR2 FQDESV come from the germline V gene (reference sequence). With 1 base removed from V and 6 bases from J, the gap between germline ends came to 19 bases. Clones were sequenced by immunoSEQ multiplex PCR, and TCRdb holds only the in-frame ones, with some missing. Among a few hundred thousand clones listed, more than 75% were seen once. The receptor comes from a man in his thirties or forties in a cohort exposed to, infected with or recovered from COVID-19 (not recorded which). The sequenced sample consisted of PBMCs or T cells enriched from blood (not recorded which). The rearrangement joins TRBV11-1 to TRBJ2-7; perhaps TRBD2 as D (6 bases). The DNA for the CDR3 is TGTGCCAGCAGCTTAGGGGGGGACGCAGCAACTTTCGAGCAGTACTTC. Amino acid sequence: CASSLGGDAATFEQYF.